The rows below give T cell receptor beta chains drawn from one sample of a study of blood T cell repertoires in COVID-19. The assay was immunoSEQ multiplex PCR, and TCRdb's table has in-frame clones only and misses some. The table includes about 230,000 clones, approximately 85% detected once. The sample taken for sequencing was peripheral blood. Receptors were obtained from a man in his forties with acute or convalescent COVID-19. The CDR3 runs from the conserved cysteine through the conserved F or W. D genes are given only for firm matches. Some rows have no size entry. The others give once, few or many, or a class for an expanded clone.

TRBV30	NA	TRBJ1-1	TRBD1	CAWGYRGQVGTEAFF	TGTGCCTGGGGTTACAGGGGTCAAGTTGGCACTGAAGCTTTCTTT
TRBV9	once	TRBJ1-2	TRBD1	CASSVDPSGTGGHGYTF	TGTGCCAGCAGCGTCGACCCCTCGGGGACAGGGGGCCATGGCTACACCTTC
TRBV5-6	NA	TRBJ2-3	NA	CASSFRGGPTDTQYF	TGTGCCAGCAGCTTTAGGGGGGGCCCCACAGATACGCAGTATTTT
TRBV21-1	once	TRBJ1-5	NA	CASSKVPPAEGREEYSNQPQHF	TGTGCCAGCAGCAAAGTACCCCCAGCGGAAGGGAGGGAGGAGTATAGCAATCAGCCCCAGCATTTT
TRBV5-5	NA	TRBJ1-1	NA	CASTGRVAEAFF	TGTGCCAGCACCGGGAGGGTAGCTGAAGCTTTCTTT
TRBV11-3	few	TRBJ2-3	NA	CASSLTASTDTQYF	TGTGCCAGCAGCTTAACAGCTAGCACAGATACGCAGTATTTT
TRBV29-1	NA	TRBJ1-5	NA	CTNPQGCGNQPQHF	TGCACCAATCCGCAGGGTTGTGGCAATCAGCCCCAGCATTTT
TRBV6-5	once	TRBJ1-1	NA	CASSPNRVDTEAFF	TGTGCCAGCAGCCCAAACAGGGTGGACACTGAAGCTTTCTTT
TRBV4-1	NA	TRBJ2-3	NA	CASSHHWDGRKGYGDTQYF	TGCGCCAGCAGCCATCACTGGGACGGGAGAAAGGGGTACGGAGATACGCAGTATTTT
TRBV5-1	NA	TRBJ1-1	TRBD1	CASSRQGETEAFF	TGCGCCAGCAGCCGACAGGGGGAGACTGAAGCTTTCTTT
TRBV7-8	NA	TRBJ1-1	NA	CASSFLQSNTEAFF	TGTGCCAGCAGCTTCCTACAGTCGAACACTGAAGCTTTCTTT
TRBV5-6	NA	TRBJ2-3	TRBD2	CASSYSGGPGPTQYF	TGTGCCAGCAGCTACAGCGGGGGGCCCGGACCTACGCAGTATTTT
TRBV28	NA	TRBJ1-5	NA	CASFQQAGSSGQPQHF	TGTGCCAGCTTTCAGCAGGCGGGGTCCTCGGGACAGCCCCAGCATTTT
TRBV2	NA	TRBJ2-7	NA	CASSETFFQTYYEQYF	TGTGCCAGCAGTGAAACTTTCTTCCAGACTTACTACGAGCAGTACTTC
TRBV19	NA	TRBJ1-1	NA	CASSARWEDTEAFF	TGTGCCAGTAGTGCAAGGTGGGAGGACACTGAAGCTTTCTTT
TRBV5-1	NA	TRBJ2-2	NA	CASSSDSYGELFF	TGCGCCAGCAGCTCAGACTCTTACGGGGAGCTGTTTTTT
TRBV30	NA	TRBJ1-6	NA	CAWSVPPDYNSPLHF	TGTGCCTGGAGTGTACCCCCAGATTATAATTCACCCCTCCACTTT
TRBV6-5	few	TRBJ2-1	NA	CASSYSAGRQFF	TGTGCCAGCAGTTACTCGGCCGGGAGGCAGTTCTTC
TRBV6-6	NA	TRBJ1-2	NA	CASSNPRQTRLYGYTF	TGTGCCAGCAGTAACCCCCGACAGACTAGGCTTTATGGCTACACCTTC
TRBV5-1	NA	TRBJ1-3	NA	CASSLTEVGASGNTIYF	TGCGCCAGCAGCTTAACGGAGGTAGGAGCCTCTGGAAACACCATATATTTT